This TCR beta chain was recorded in a study of blood T cells in healthy people across ages. Ranging in age from roughly 6 to 90, the donors were healthy Caucasian individuals from Russia. The CDR3 has 13 residues. Germline CDR1 SGHRS, CDR2 YFSETQ. V was cut by 0 bases and J by 15 bases, with 13 bases left in between. PCR was performed a second time for roughly 7 to 12 cycles using a sample-barcoded 5' primer and a J-beta primer mix. TCRdb reprocessed the 5' RACE reads via MiXCR and lists one record per CDR3 protein. The sample contains fewer than 2 million distinct CDR3 sequences, more than 35% of which appear only once.

The TCR comes from a human donor in good health. V usage is TRBV5-1 and J usage is TRBJ1-6; D is uncertain. Material for sequencing was blood. CDR3 sequence (DNA): TGCGCCAGCAGCTTGGGCACAGAGTACGGCCTCCACTTT. This gives the protein CASSLGTEYGLHF.